What follows are 12 T cell receptor beta chains derived from one specimen sequenced in a study of radiotherapy plus CTLA-4 blockade in lung cancer (dated by TCRdb to 2017 to 2018). The library was obtained by the immunoSEQ multiplex PCR assay. Sourced from immuneACCESS, this table was stored by TCRdb with only in-frame sequences that have V and J called. A share of the clones is absent; for the studies checked, an unresolved V gene accounts for under half, and the remainder has no known explanation. This sample comprises 84,000 or so clones, over 75% of them detected only once. The top ten constitute 14% to 15% of the sample. The specimen was peripheral blood, collected from a patient treated with radiotherapy plus ipilimumab. These receptors came from a human donor with non-small cell lung cancer that progressed on radiotherapy plus ipilimumab.

The V gene is TRBV27, the J gene TRBJ1-5, with TRBD1 as a possible D gene (6 bases). The CDR3 has 16 residues. Per the germline V gene, CDR1 is MNHEY and CDR2 is SMNVEV (reference sequence). The V gene lost 2 bases and the J gene lost 2 bases, with 13 bases spanning the gap. CDR3 DNA sequence: TGTGCCAGCAGTTTAATACAGGGAGGAGGCAATCAGCCCCAGCATTTT. It codes for CASSLIQGGGNQPQHF.

This rearrangement joins TRBV7-2 to TRBJ2-7, with D unclear. The CDR3 runs to 14 residues. Germline V gives CDR1 SGHTA, CDR2 FQGNSA. Trimming cost V 1 base and J 7 bases, with 14 bases left between them. CDR3 protein: CASSLVPASGEQYF. The CDR3 bases are TGTGCCAGCAGCTTAGTTCCAGCCTCGGGTGAGCAGTACTTC.

The V call is TRBV5-6, the J call TRBJ2-2; D may be TRBD1 or TRBD2 (5 bases each). The CDR3 totals 15 residues. CDR1 SGHDT and CDR2 YYEEEE come from the germline V gene. Trimming removed 2 bases from V and 5 bases from J, with 13 bases in between. This chain's CDR3 is CASSFGGRTTGELFF. CDR3 DNA: TGTGCCAGCAGCTTTGGGGGTCGTACTACCGGGGAGCTGTTTTTT.

The chain recombines TRBV27 with TRBJ1-1; TRBD1 matches at 8 bases. Germline values: CDR1 MNHEY, CDR2 SMNVEV (reference sequence). The CDR3 runs 16 residues. The V segment lost 5 bases and the J segment 6 bases; nucleotides outside the gene matches: 14. The chain's CDR3 is CASSLGPGGGIAEAFF. The CDR3 bases are TGTGCCAGCAGTCTAGGTCCAGGGGGCGGAATAGCTGAAGCTTTCTTT.

The chain employs TRBV6-5 and TRBJ2-6; weak D call: TRBD1 (7 bases). Germline CDR1 is MNHEY and CDR2 is SVGAGI. The CDR3 covers 15 residues. Trimming took 8 bases from V and 3 from J, leaving 14 bases between them. The CDR3 sequence: CASAGTAYGANVLTF. CDR3 nucleotide sequence: TGTGCCAGCGCGGGGACAGCTTATGGGGCCAACGTCCTGACTTTC.

The chain uses TRBV1 and TRBJ1-2; TRBD1 was called by the table and not checked on the DNA. TRBV1 is flagged as a pseudogene. CDR3 length: 17 amino acids. The chain's CDR3 is CTSSPRDSQFSNYGYTF. DNA for the CDR3: TGCACCAGCAGCCCGCGGGACAGTCAATTCTCTAACTATGGCTACACCTTC.

This clone turned up a few times. This chain connects TRBV28 to TRBJ2-7; 12 bases map to TRBD2. J lost 4 bases, V lost 8 bases, and 12 bases had no gene match. Germline loops: CDR1 MDHEN, CDR2 SYDVKM. The CDR3 consists of 16 residues. The CDR3 protein is CASPPTSGSRKYEQYF. CDR3 in DNA: TGTGCCAGCCCCCCGACTAGCGGGAGTAGGAAGTACGAGCAGTACTTC.

CDR3 sequence: CASRTTDTQYF. CDR3 coding DNA: TGTGCCAGCAGGACCACAGATACGCAGTATTTT. The V and J genes are TRBV6-6 and TRBJ2-3; D is undetermined. The V gene's germline CDR1 is MNHNY and CDR2 SVGAGI (reference sequence). V was trimmed by 6 bases and J by 2 bases, leaving 3 bases between them. The CDR3 has 11 amino acids.

This chain uses TRBV9 with TRBJ2-2, with 9 bases aligning to TRBD2. Germline-derived CDR1 and CDR2 are SGDLS and YYNGEE. This CDR3 has 16 amino acids. With V trimmed by 1 base and J by 4 bases, 5 bases remained unmatched. This chain's CDR3 is CASSVRLAGSTGELFF. DNA for the CDR3: TGTGCCAGCAGCGTACGGCTAGCGGGGAGCACCGGGGAGCTGTTTTTT. The whole variable domain, filled in from reference TRBV9 and TRBJ2-2, reads DSGVTQTPKHLITATGQRVTLRCSPRSGDLSVYWYQQSLDQGLQFLIQYYNGEERAKGNILERFSAQQFPDLHSELNLSSLELGDSALYFCASSVRLAGSTGELFFGEGSRLTVL.

The chain combines TRBV9 with TRBJ1-6, with D maybe TRBD1 (5 bases). Per the germline V gene, CDR1 is SGDLS and CDR2 is YYNGEE. The CDR3 is made up of 15 amino acids. Trimming removed 0 bases at V and 6 bases at J, with 10 bases between. The CDR3 spells CASSVDAGFNSPLHF. CDR3 DNA: TGTGCCAGCAGCGTAGACGCAGGGTTTAATTCACCCCTCCACTTT.

The chain has TRBV6-5 and TRBJ2-7; D is perhaps TRBD1 or TRBD2 (5 bases each). Trimming stripped 9 bases from V and 2 bases from J, with 11 bases between. Germline V gene data show CDR1 as MNHEY and CDR2 as SVGAGI. This CDR3 is built from 12 residues. As DNA, the CDR3 is TGTGCCAGTGCCCGGGGCCCCTACGAGCAGTACTTC. Translation gives CASARGPYEQYF.

The chain carries TRBV28 and TRBJ2-7; no definite D call. Germline CDR1 is MDHEN and CDR2 is SYDVKM. This CDR3 spans 14 amino acids. V gave up 1 base and J gave up 1 base, with 8 bases separating them. The CDR3 sequence: CASSLYRQSYEQYF. Written as DNA, the CDR3 is TGTGCCAGCAGTTTATATCGGCAGTCCTACGAGCAGTACTTC.